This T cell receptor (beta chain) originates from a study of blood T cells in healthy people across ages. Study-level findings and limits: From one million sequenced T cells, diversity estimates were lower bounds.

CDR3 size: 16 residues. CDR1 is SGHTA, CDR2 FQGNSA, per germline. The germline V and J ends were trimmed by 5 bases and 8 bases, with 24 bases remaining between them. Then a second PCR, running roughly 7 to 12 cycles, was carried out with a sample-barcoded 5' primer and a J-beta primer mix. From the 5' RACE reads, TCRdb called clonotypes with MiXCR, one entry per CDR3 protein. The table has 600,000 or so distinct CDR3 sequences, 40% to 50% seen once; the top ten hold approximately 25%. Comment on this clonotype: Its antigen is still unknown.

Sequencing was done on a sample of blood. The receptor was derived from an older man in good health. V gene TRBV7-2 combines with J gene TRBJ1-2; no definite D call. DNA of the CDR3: TGTGCCAGCAGCCCAAGAGGTGCAGGACCCTCAGAGGGCTACACCTTC. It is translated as CASSPRGAGPSEGYTF.